Shown below are 30 T cell receptor beta chains from a single sample sequenced in a study of blood T cell repertoires in COVID-19. Only in-frame clones appear in the TCRdb table, and some are missing; sequencing was by immunoSEQ multiplex PCR. This sample yields some 240,000 clones, of which roughly 80% are seen a single time; under 8.5% belongs to the top ten. The sequenced material came from peripheral blood. The receptors originated from a woman between 70 and 85 years old with acute or convalescent COVID-19.

This chain uses TRBV10-3 with TRBJ2-7; D perhaps matches TRBD1 (5 bases). CDR1 ENHRY and CDR2 SYGVKD come from the germline V gene. This CDR3 is built from 12 residues. Between the trimmed V and J ends, which lost 4 bases and 3 bases, there was a span of 7 bases. The CDR3 sequence is CAISVDSYEQYF. CDR3 nucleotide sequence: TGTGCCATCAGTGTAGACAGCTACGAGCAGTACTTC.

The genes are TRBV11-2 and TRBJ2-5, with a tentative D call TRBD2 (5 bases). V dropped 1 base and J dropped 6 bases, with 12 bases sitting between them. CDR3 length equals 14 residues. Germline CDR1 SGHAT, CDR2 FQNNGV. The chain's CDR3 is CASSLARGVKTQYF. The DNA of the CDR3 is TGTGCCAGCAGCTTAGCCCGGGGTGTCAAGACCCAGTACTTC.

This chain connects TRBV5-1 to TRBJ2-1; D is unresolved. The germline V and J ends were trimmed by 2 bases and 4 bases, with 13 bases remaining between them. Germline CDR1 reads SGHRS; CDR2 reads YFSETQ. The CDR3 is 15 amino acids. CDR3: CASSLSNFRYNEQFF. The CDR3 DNA reads TGCGCCAGCAGCTTATCTAATTTTCGGTACAATGAGCAGTTCTTC.

The J gene is TRBJ1-1, the V gene TRBV18; tentative D call: TRBD1 (6 bases). Germline CDR1 reads KGHSH; CDR2 reads LQKENI. Trimming removed 2 bases from V and 3 bases from J, with 10 bases in between. This CDR3 has 14 amino acids. The CDR3 region is CASSPSGADTEAFF. CDR3 in DNA: TGTGCCAGCTCACCATCAGGGGCTGACACTGAAGCTTTCTTT.

J is TRBJ2-5 and V is TRBV7-2; D is possibly TRBD1 (6 bases). The V gene lost 1 base and the J gene lost 7 bases, with 10 bases spanning the gap. This CDR3 is built from 13 residues. Germline V lookup: CDR1 SGHTA, CDR2 FQGNSA. CDR3 nucleotides: TGTGCCAGCAGCTTAGACAGGGATGGGACCCAGTACTTC. It codes for CASSLDRDGTQYF.

This chain uses TRBV5-1 with TRBJ1-2, with D possibly TRBD1 on 5 matching bases. Per the germline V gene, CDR1 is SGHRS and CDR2 is YFSETQ. The CDR3 is 13 residues long. Trimming shortened V by 3 bases and J by 0 bases, and 6 bases separated the two germline ends. The CDR3, as DNA: TGCGCCAGCAGCTCAGGGACTAACTATGGCTACACCTTC. Its translation: CASSSGTNYGYTF.

The rearrangement joins TRBV6-5 to TRBJ2-5, with 14 bases fitting TRBD2. This CDR3 has 16 residues. Germline V lookup: CDR1 MNHEY, CDR2 SVGAGI. V lost 0 bases and J lost 5; bases outside the gene matches: 2. The CDR3 spells CASSYSGLAGVETQYF. CDR3 DNA sequence: TGTGCCAGCAGTTACTCGGGACTAGCGGGGGTTGAGACCCAGTACTTC.

The CDR3 coding sequence is TGTGCCAGCAGTCCGCCCATTCCCGGGACAGGAGTCAATCAGCCCCAGCATTTT. Translation: CASSPPIPGTGVNQPQHF. The chain carries TRBV6-6 and TRBJ1-5; 8 nucleotides agree with TRBD1. The CDR3 is 18 amino acids. Unmatched junction bases numbered 15, after V lost 5 bases and J lost 3 bases. The germline V gene has CDR1 MNHNY and CDR2 SVGAGI (reference sequence).

The genes are TRBV7-6 and TRBJ2-7; 7 positions agree with TRBD1. The CDR3 length is 16 residues. Germline V gives CDR1 SGHVS, CDR2 FNYEAQ. V shed 0 bases, J shed 4 bases, and the junction held 9 bases outside the gene matches. CDR3 coding DNA: TGTGCCAGCAGCTTAGCGAGCGGACAGGAGGCTTACGAGCAGTACTTC. Translation: CASSLASGQEAYEQYF.

The chain joins TRBV14 to TRBJ2-1; 7 nucleotides align to TRBD1. J lost 0 bases, V lost 4 bases, and 12 bases had no gene match. Germline V gene lookup returns CDR1 SGHDN and CDR2 FVKESK. The CDR3 is made up of 18 amino acids. The CDR3 sequence is CASSPFGPGQSSYNEQFF. The CDR3 DNA is TGTGCCAGCAGCCCCTTTGGGCCGGGACAGAGCTCCTACAATGAGCAGTTCTTC.

CDR3 nucleotide sequence: TGTGCCACCAGTGACCGAACTTGGGACAGGGAAGAGACCCAGTACTTC. It yields the protein CATSDRTWDREETQYF. The V call is TRBV24-1, the J call TRBJ2-5, with 9 bases matching TRBD1. V was pared by 4 bases and J by 3 bases, with 8 bases of the junction left unmatched. CDR3 length equals 16 residues. CDR1 and CDR2 (germline): KGHDR, SFDVKD.

This chain uses TRBV27 with TRBJ1-4; D is ambiguous. V was shortened by 0 bases and J by 4 bases, with 9 bases between the two germline ends. In germline, CDR1 is MNHEY, CDR2 SMNVEV (reference sequence). There are 15 residues in the CDR3. The CDR3 nucleotides read TGTGCCAGCAGTTTATCGACGGGAAGTAATGAAAAACTGTTTTTT. Protein product: CASSLSTGSNEKLFF.

For this clone: The same CDR3 arises from other DNA sequences in this sample as well. The chain employs TRBV7-2 and TRBJ2-3; perhaps TRBD1 as D (6 bases). This CDR3 has 14 residues. V dropped 6 bases and J dropped 0 bases, with 10 bases sitting between them. The germline V gene has CDR1 SGHTA and CDR2 FQGNSA. DNA of the CDR3: TGTGCCAGCAGACGAGGGGGTAGCACAGATACGCAGTATTTT. Protein product: CASRRGGSTDTQYF.

The chain employs TRBV29-1 and TRBJ2-2; D ambiguous. The germline CDR1 and CDR2 sequences are SQVTM and ANQGSEA. The ends were cut back, 4 bases at V and 0 bases at J, with 3 bases in the middle. CDR3 length: 12 amino acids. For the CDR3, the DNA is TGCAGCGTTGCCTCGAACACCGGGGAGCTGTTTTTT. Residues: CSVASNTGELFF.

The J gene is TRBJ2-7, the V gene TRBV7-2; no reliable D call. V gave up 3 bases and J gave up 2 bases, with 2 bases separating them. The germline V gene encodes CDR1 SGHTA and CDR2 FQGNSA. This CDR3 has 11 amino acids. CDR3 in amino acids: CASSFTYEQYF. The DNA for the CDR3 is TGTGCCAGCAGCTTCACCTACGAGCAGTACTTC.

J is TRBJ2-3 and V is TRBV5-1; 10 bases align to TRBD2. The CDR3 consists of 15 residues. In germline, CDR1 is SGHRS, CDR2 YFSETQ. Trimming cost V 4 bases and J 3 bases; bases outside gene matches: 5. CDR3 sequence reads: CASSLGTSETDTQYF. The DNA for the CDR3 is TGCGCCAGCAGCCTCGGGACTAGCGAGACAGATACGCAGTATTTT.

This clone was counted once. V usage is TRBV5-1 and J usage is TRBJ2-1, with 9 bases fitting TRBD1. There are 18 residues in the CDR3. J gave up 0 bases and V 0 bases, and 7 bases lay outside the gene matches. Germline V gene data show CDR1 as SGHRS and CDR2 as YFSETQ. CDR3 loop: CASSLVDRGFSSYNEQFF. The CDR3 DNA reads TGCGCCAGCAGCTTGGTGGACAGGGGTTTTAGCTCCTACAATGAGCAGTTCTTC.

This clone was seen just once. The genes are TRBV6-2 or TRBV6-3 and TRBJ1-1; 8 bases are shared with TRBD1. Germline assignment: CDR1 MNHEY and CDR2 SVGEGT. The CDR3 spans 17 residues. The ends lost 5 bases at V and 2 bases at J; junction bases unmatched: 13. CDR3 loop: CASSPSRQGPANTEAFF. In DNA, the CDR3 is TGTGCCAGCAGTCCCAGCAGACAGGGGCCGGCTAACACTGAAGCTTTCTTT.

V is TRBV6-5 and J is TRBJ2-2; D is perhaps TRBD1 (6 bases). Germline assignment: CDR1 MNHEY and CDR2 SVGAGI. V lost 4 bases, J lost 7 bases, and 16 bases lay in between. The CDR3 is made up of 15 amino acids. In DNA form, the CDR3 reads TGTGCCAGCAGTTCTACAGGGTTGGATAGCGGGGAGCTGTTTTTT. Its translation is CASSSTGLDSGELFF.

The chain recombines TRBV10-1 with TRBJ2-5; 8 positions agree with TRBD2. Losses at the gene ends were 0 bases for V and 0 bases for J; bases not matched to a gene: 6. The CDR3 runs 17 residues. Looked up from germline, CDR1 is WNHNN and CDR2 is SYGVQD (reference sequence). This CDR3 reads CASSESFGGGNQETQYF. The CDR3 nucleotides read TGCGCCAGCAGTGAGTCGTTTGGCGGGGGGAACCAAGAGACCCAGTACTTC.

J is TRBJ2-2 and V is TRBV29-1; a possible D gene is TRBD1 (5 bases). This CDR3 is 16 amino acids long. With 6 bases removed from V and 4 bases from J, the gap between germline ends came to 21 bases. The germline V gene has CDR1 SQVTM and CDR2 ANQGSEA. Here the CDR3 reads CSVPRRAGLSTGELFF. Here the CDR3 DNA reads TGCAGCGTACCTCGCAGGGCAGGGTTGAGCACCGGGGAGCTGTTTTTT.

This chain connects TRBV7-3 to TRBJ2-5; 7 bases are shared with TRBD2. The V and J ends lost 5 bases and 3 bases, in that order; junction bases with no gene match: 6. This CDR3 has 14 amino acids. Germline V gene sequence: CDR1 SGHTA, CDR2 FQGTGA. The CDR3 DNA follows: TGTGCCAGCAGCCGCACCGGGGGGAAAGAGACCCAGTACTTC. It encodes CASSRTGGKETQYF.

This chain connects TRBV18 to TRBJ2-3; TRBD1 matches at 7 bases. The CDR3 covers 15 residues. Germline V lookup: CDR1 KGHSH, CDR2 LQKENI. The trim removed 6 bases at V and 0 bases at J, leaving 6 bases unmatched. CDR3 nucleotides: TGTGCCAGCTCTCCGGGACAGAGAAGCACAGATACGCAGTATTTT. It specifies CASSPGQRSTDTQYF.

The rearrangement links TRBV19 to TRBJ1-3; D gene uncertain. V lost 1 base and J lost 0, with 10 bases in between. The CDR3 has 16 amino acids. Per the germline V gene, CDR1 is LNHDA and CDR2 is SQIVND (reference sequence). CDR3 protein: CASSIGRGGSGNTIYF. CDR3 sequence (DNA): TGTGCCAGTAGTATAGGCCGGGGAGGCTCTGGAAACACCATATATTTT. Drawing the rest from reference TRBV19 and TRBJ1-3, the complete variable domain is DGGITQSPKYLFRKEGQNVTLSCEQNLNHDAMYWYRQDPGQGLRLIYYSQIVNDFQKGDIAEGYSVSREKKESFPLTVTSAQKNPTAFYLCASSIGRGGSGNTIYFGEGSWLTVV.

The J gene is TRBJ2-7, the V gene TRBV2; D is unclear. The germline V gene has CDR1 SNHLY and CDR2 FYNNEI. This CDR3 is built from 14 residues. V was clipped by 3 bases and J by 6 bases, with 15 bases between them. The CDR3: CASSDLAVKPEQYF. In DNA form, the CDR3 reads TGTGCCAGCAGTGACTTAGCAGTGAAACCCGAGCAGTACTTC.

This rearrangement joins TRBV7-6 to TRBJ1-3; D possibly corresponds to TRBD1 (6 bases). The CDR3 has 17 amino acids. Germline CDR1 is SGHVS and CDR2 is FNYEAQ. V lost 5 bases and J 0 bases, leaving 17 bases between the germline ends. This CDR3 is CASSMGGGRRSGNTIYF. CDR3 bases: TGTGCCAGCAGCATGGGAGGGGGGCGACGCTCTGGAAACACCATATATTTT.

Only a few counts were recorded for this clone. V is TRBV5-1 and J is TRBJ2-2; 7 positions match TRBD1. This CDR3 contains 16 residues. Germline V gives CDR1 SGHRS, CDR2 YFSETQ. V lost 4 bases to trimming and J lost 6 bases; unmatched junction nucleotides: 12. The CDR3 loop is CASSPSVGGGPGELFF. In DNA, the CDR3 is TGCGCCAGCAGCCCCAGCGTAGGGGGCGGCCCCGGGGAGCTGTTTTTT.

The rearrangement joins TRBV9 to TRBJ2-1; TRBD1 might be the D (5 bases). This CDR3 contains 16 residues. Trimming cost V 0 bases and J 4 bases, with 14 bases left between them. Germline V CDR1 and CDR2: SGDLS, YYNGEE. The CDR3 region has the DNA TGTGCCAGCAGCGTAGGGTCCGTGAGACAGTACAATGAGCAGTTCTTC. Encoded protein: CASSVGSVRQYNEQFF.

V is TRBV7-9 and J is TRBJ1-2; tentatively, D is TRBD1 (5 bases). Deletions cut 4 bases from V and 8 bases from J, with 11 bases between. This CDR3 has 12 amino acids. The germline gives CDR1 SEHNR, CDR2 FQNEAQ (reference sequence). CDR3 protein: CASSSPQGGYTF. CDR3 DNA: TGTGCCAGCAGCTCCCCCCAGGGAGGCTACACCTTC.

The chain has TRBV12-3 or TRBV12-4 and TRBJ1-2; D might be TRBD1 (6 bases). The CDR3 contains 12 residues. The germline V and J ends were trimmed by 1 base and 8 bases, with 8 bases remaining between them. Written as DNA, the CDR3 is TGTGCCAGCAGTTTAGGTGGGGGCGGCTACACCTTC. Protein product: CASSLGGGGYTF.